This TCR beta chain appears in the sequencing data of a study of persistence of HIV-infected CD4 T cells. Whole-study results and caveats: TCR oligoclonality correlated with proviral oligoclonality in the same sorted populations.

CDR1 and CDR2 from the germline V gene are MNHEY and SVGAGI. The CDR3 loop spans 16 amino acids. With 0 bases clipped from V and 4 bases from J, the junction kept 4 bases outside the gene matches. About this clone itself: Its antigen is not known.

The stimulus was an HIV-1 Gag 15-mer peptide pool, 0.9 to 1 ug/peptide/mL. Sorting of responding CD4+ T cells relied on upregulated CD40 ligand together with CD69. The libraries were made with immunoSEQ version 4 in survey mode. TCRdb keeps only in-frame clones here, not all; method: immunoSEQ multiplex PCR. The table lists about 20,000 clones, 60% to 80% of them singletons, with around 2% in the top ten. This clonotype was sampled from an adult woman with HIV who was CMV-seropositive. The sample was CD4+ T cells sorted from PBMCs after approximately 19-hour stimulation, taken from a patient who received antiretroviral therapy. The V and J genes are TRBV6-5 and TRBJ1-2, with 11 bases fitting TRBD1. DNA for the CDR3: TGTGCCAGCAGTTACTCCAGGACAGGGGGCGGCTATGGCTACACCTTC. Its protein is CASSYSRTGGGYGYTF.